The 9 T cell receptor beta chains given below trace back to one sample, sequenced in a study of identical twins (dated by TCRdb to about 2016). Libraries were constructed by 5' RACE. The reads were generated on an Illumina HiSeq 2000. Starting from the raw public reads, TCRdb applied fastp trimming at Q25, assembled clones with MiXCR and retained in-frame beta chains. When rows share a CDR3 protein, they turn into one entry using the most common DNA and genes. The sample records 550,000 to 800,000 distinct CDR3 sequences, under 8.5% of which are singletons. About 1.5% of the sample comes from the top ten. The data were also submitted as part of a second study, on yellow fever vaccine responses in identical twins.

Source material: PBMCs. These TCRs come from a woman aged 18-29 years in good health.

At least ten counts were recorded for this clonotype. V and J are TRBV21-1 and TRBJ1-6. TRBV21-1 represents a pseudogene. This CDR3 is 23 amino acids long. Here the CDR3 DNA reads TGTGCCAGCAGCAAAAGGGCCAGCAGCAAATGGCCCAGTTCGAGCTCCTATAATTCACCCCTCCACTTT. This gives the protein CASSKRASSKWPSSSSYNSPLHF.

This clonotype was detected only a few times. The rearrangement joins TRBV7-8 to TRBJ2-7; no clear D gene. The CDR3 totals 15 residues. The germline V and J ends were trimmed by 5 bases and 0 bases, with 14 bases remaining between them. CDR1 is SGHVS, CDR2 FQNEAQ, per germline. Written as DNA, the CDR3 is TGTGCCAGCAGCCCCCAACAGATGAGCTCCTACGAGCAGTACTTC. It encodes CASSPQQMSSYEQYF.

This CDR3 reads CASSLAGETTNEKLFF. The CDR3 DNA sequence: TGTGCCAGCAGCTTGGCCGGAGAGACGACTAATGAAAAACTGTTTTTT. This chain connects TRBV5-5 to TRBJ1-4; D ambiguous. Germline lookup yields CDR1 SGHKS and CDR2 YYEKEE (reference sequence). V lost 0 bases and J lost 2, with 11 bases in between. The CDR3 runs to 16 residues.

The J gene is TRBJ2-5, the V gene TRBV2; unclear D gene. The V gene's germline CDR1 is SNHLY and CDR2 FYNNEI. V lost 7 bases and J lost 5, with 11 bases in between. There are 12 residues in the CDR3. CDR3 sequence (DNA): TGTGCCAGCATGGGTAGCTCGGAGACCCAGTACTTC. Translated, it gives CASMGSSETQYF.

Regarding this clonotype: This may stem from a read error, because a much larger clone lies one nucleotide away. This chain joins TRBV13 and TRBJ2-5; the match to TRBD1 covers 10 bases. Germline lookup yields CDR1 PRHDT and CDR2 FYEKMQ (reference sequence). After removal of 4 bases from V and 2 bases from J, the junction contained 1 base not matched to a gene. This CDR3 is 14 amino acids long. The CDR3 region is CASSSDRGQETQYF. CDR3 bases: TGTGCCAGCAGCTCGGACAGGGGGCAAGAGACCCAGTACTTC.

This clonotype was picked up a small number of times. The J gene is TRBJ2-7, the V gene TRBV7-8; TRBD1 matches at 9 bases. The CDR3 length is 13 residues. Germline assignment: CDR1 SGHVS and CDR2 FQNEAQ. The junction had 4 bases not matched to a gene; V was cut back by 5 bases and J by 5 bases. CDR3 loop: CASSPRTGDEQYV. The CDR3 DNA reads as TGTGCCAGCAGCCCCCGGACAGGGGACGAGCAGTACGTC.

In this sample, this clonotype turned up a few times. The J gene is TRBJ1-5, the V gene TRBV20-1; D uncertain. The CDR3 sequence is 15 residues long. With 0 bases removed from V and 7 bases from J, the gap between germline ends came to 16 bases. Germline loops: CDR1 DFQATT, CDR2 SNEGSKA (reference sequence). CDR3 sequence (DNA): TGCAGTGCTAGAGATCCGACAAAAAGGGAGCAGCCCCAGCATTTT. The encoded protein is CSARDPTKREQPQHF.

Details on this clonotype: A read error may explain this, as a much larger clone is one base away. The V gene is TRBV25-1, the J gene TRBJ2-7; 7 bases are a match to TRBD2. Looked up from germline, CDR1 is MGHDK and CDR2 is SYGVNS. This CDR3 contains 14 residues. The CDR3 here is CASCDPSGSYEQYF. CDR3 DNA sequence: TGTGCCAGCTGTGATCCTAGCGGCTCCTACGAGCAGTACTTC.

This clonotype has at least ten counts. The J gene is TRBJ2-1, the V gene TRBV5-1; a weak D match, TRBD1 (5 bases). CDR1 and CDR2 (germline): SGHRS, YFSETQ. This CDR3 contains 19 residues. Trimming pared 2 bases from V and 7 bases from J, leaving 28 bases between. The CDR3 region has the DNA TGCGCCAGCAGCTTAGACAGACCCGTTGCGAAGAGTGGTGGGAATGAGCAGTTCTTC. Its translation: CASSLDRPVAKSGGNEQFF.